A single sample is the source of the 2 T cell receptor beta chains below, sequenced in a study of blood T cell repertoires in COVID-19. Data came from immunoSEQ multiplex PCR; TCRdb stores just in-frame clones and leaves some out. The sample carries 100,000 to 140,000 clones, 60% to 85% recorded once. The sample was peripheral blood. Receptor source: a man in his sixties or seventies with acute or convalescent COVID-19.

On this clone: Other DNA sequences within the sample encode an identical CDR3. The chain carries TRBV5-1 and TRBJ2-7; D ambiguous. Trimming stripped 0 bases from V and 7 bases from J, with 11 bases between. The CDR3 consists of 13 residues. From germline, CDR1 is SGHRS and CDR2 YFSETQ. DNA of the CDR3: TGCGCCAGCAGCTTGGGGCAGGCAGGAGAGCAGTACTTC. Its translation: CASSLGQAGEQYF.

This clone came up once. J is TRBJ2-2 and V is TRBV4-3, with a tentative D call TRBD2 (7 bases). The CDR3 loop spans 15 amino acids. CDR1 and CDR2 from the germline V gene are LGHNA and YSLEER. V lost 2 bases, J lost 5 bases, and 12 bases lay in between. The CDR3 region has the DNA TGCGCCAGCAGCCAACGGGGGGCCAATACCGGGGAGCTGTTTTTT. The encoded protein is CASSQRGANTGELFF.